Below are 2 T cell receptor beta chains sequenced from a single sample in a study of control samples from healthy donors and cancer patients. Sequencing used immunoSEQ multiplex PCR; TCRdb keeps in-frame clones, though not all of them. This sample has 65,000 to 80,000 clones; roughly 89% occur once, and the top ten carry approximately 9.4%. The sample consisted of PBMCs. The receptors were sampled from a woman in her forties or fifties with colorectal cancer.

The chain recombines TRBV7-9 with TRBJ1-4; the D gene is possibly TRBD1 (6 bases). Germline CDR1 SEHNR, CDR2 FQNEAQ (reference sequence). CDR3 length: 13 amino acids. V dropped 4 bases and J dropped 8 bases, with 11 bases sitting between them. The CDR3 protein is CASSSEGGEKLFF. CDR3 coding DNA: TGTGCCAGCAGCTCGGAAGGGGGGGAAAAACTGTTTTTT.

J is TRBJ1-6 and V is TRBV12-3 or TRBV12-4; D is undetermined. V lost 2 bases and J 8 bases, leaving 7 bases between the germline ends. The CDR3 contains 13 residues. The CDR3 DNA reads TGTGCCAGCAGTTTAAATGGAGATTCACCCCTCCACTTT. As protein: CASSLNGDSPLHF.